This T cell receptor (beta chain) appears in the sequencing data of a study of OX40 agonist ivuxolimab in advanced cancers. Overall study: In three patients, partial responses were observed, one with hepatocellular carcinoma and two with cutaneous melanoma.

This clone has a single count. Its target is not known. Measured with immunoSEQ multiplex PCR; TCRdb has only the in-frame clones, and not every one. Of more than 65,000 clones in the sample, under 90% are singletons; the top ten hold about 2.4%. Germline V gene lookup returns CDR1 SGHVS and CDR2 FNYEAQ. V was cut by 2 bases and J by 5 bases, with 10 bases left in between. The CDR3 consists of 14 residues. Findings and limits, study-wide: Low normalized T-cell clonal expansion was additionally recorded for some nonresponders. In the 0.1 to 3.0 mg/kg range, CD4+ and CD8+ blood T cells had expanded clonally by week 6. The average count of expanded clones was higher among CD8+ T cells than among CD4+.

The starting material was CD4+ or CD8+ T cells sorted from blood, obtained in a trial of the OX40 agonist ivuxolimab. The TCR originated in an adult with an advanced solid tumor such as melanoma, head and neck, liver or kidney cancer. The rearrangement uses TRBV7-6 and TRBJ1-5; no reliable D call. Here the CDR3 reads CASSLSGSHQPQHF. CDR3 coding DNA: TGTGCCAGCAGCTTAAGTGGCAGCCATCAGCCCCAGCATTTT.